The rows below give T cell receptor beta chains drawn from one sample of a study of CD8+ T cells in alopecia areata. Clones were read by immunoSEQ multiplex PCR, and TCRdb kept only the in-frame ones, dropping some. This table holds about 220,000 clones, about 57% found once. Here the sequenced sample was CD4+ T cells sorted from blood, taken at week 4, from a patient treated with tofacitinib. These receptors were obtained from a human donor with alopecia areata. The CDR3 runs from the conserved cysteine through the conserved F or W. The order of the fields is clone size, J gene, D gene, V gene, CDR3 protein, CDR3 DNA. A D gene is named only where the DNA matches it firmly. Not all rows give a size; the values are once, few, many and, for expanded clones, a class.

NA | TRBJ1-1 | TRBD1 | TRBV2 | CASSGSAGTVGAFF | TGTGCCAGCAGTGGGTCAGCCGGGACAGTCGGGGCTTTCTTT
NA | TRBJ2-7 | NA | TRBV30 | CAGSRDPNYEQYF | TGTGCCGGGTCAAGAGATCCGAACTACGAGCAGTACTTC
once | TRBJ1-1 | NA | TRBV7-2 | CASTPGAGKAFF | TGTGCCAGCACCCCGGGGGCAGGGAAAGCTTTCTTT
NA | TRBJ1-1 | NA | TRBV5-4 | CASSLSTMNTEAFF | TGTGCCAGCAGCCTGAGCACAATGAACACTGAAGCTTTCTTT
few | TRBJ2-6 | NA | TRBV29-1 | CSVPSNSGANVLTF | TGCAGCGTGCCCTCCAATTCTGGGGCCAACGTCCTGACTTTC
NA | TRBJ1-2 | NA | TRBV27 | CASSRATDSSYGYTF | TGTGCCAGCAGCCGGGCGACAGACTCTTCCTATGGCTACACCTTC
NA | TRBJ2-1 | TRBD2 | TRBV11-2 | CASSLAAGGGNEQFF | TGTGCCAGCAGCTTAGCTGCGGGGGGTGGGAATGAGCAGTTCTTC
NA | TRBJ2-1 | TRBD2 | TRBV10-3 | CATQPRSGGIPRYNEQFF | TGTGCCACCCAACCTAGGAGCGGGGGGATCCCCCGATACAATGAGCAGTTCTTC
few | TRBJ1-2 | TRBD1 | TRBV19 | CASSGTGNYGYTF | TGTGCCAGTAGCGGGACAGGGAACTATGGCTACACCTTC
NA | TRBJ2-1 | TRBD1 | TRBV2 | CASRETGVEQFF | TGTGCCAGCAGAGAGACAGGGGTTGAGCAGTTCTTC
many | TRBJ2-3 | TRBD2 | TRBV6-4 | CASSGGSGGTDTQYF | TGTGCCAGCAGTGGGGGTAGCGGGGGCACAGATACGCAGTATTTT
many | TRBJ1-4 | NA | TRBV7-9 | CASSTHPTNEKLFF | TGTGCCAGCAGCACTCACCCAACTAATGAAAAACTGTTTTTT
NA | TRBJ2-3 | NA | TRBV18 | CASSPRTDTQYF | TGTGCCAGCTCACCTAGAACAGATACGCAGTATTTT
NA | TRBJ1-5 | TRBD1 | TRBV6-6 | CASSRQGVGNQPQHF | TGTGCCAGCAGTCGACAGGGTGTAGGAAATCAGCCCCAGCATTTT
few | TRBJ2-3 | NA | TRBV11-2 | CASSSSSDTQYF | TGTGCCAGCAGCTCCTCCTCAGATACGCAGTATTTT
NA | TRBJ2-1 | NA | TRBV7-9 | CASSRKPPHEQFF | TGTGCCAGCAGCCGAAAACCACCACATGAGCAGTTCTTC
NA | TRBJ2-6 | NA | TRBV29-1 | CSAALGTVAGANVLTF | TGCAGCGCTGCCCTCGGGACCGTTGCTGGGGCCAACGTCCTGACTTTC
NA | TRBJ1-2 | NA | TRBV7-2 | CASSEVNYGYTF | TGTGCCAGCAGCGAGGTCAACTATGGCTACACCTTC
NA | TRBJ1-4 | TRBD1 | TRBV6-1 | CASSLVPGGDEKLFF | TGTGCCAGCAGTCTCGTTCCAGGGGGCGACGAAAAACTGTTTTTT
NA | TRBJ1-1 | TRBD1 | TRBV29-1 | CSAAGTGGTEAFF | TGCAGCGCCGCCGGGACAGGGGGCACTGAAGCTTTCTTT
NA | TRBJ2-7 | NA | TRBV29-1 | CSVDTTGKEQYF | TGCAGCGTGGACACCACAGGGAAGGAGCAGTACTTC
few | TRBJ2-1 | NA | TRBV13 | CASSRGLGQFF | TGTGCCAGCAGCCGGGGACTGGGGCAGTTCTTC
few | TRBJ2-1 | NA | TRBV6-6 | CASSAVGAQQFF | TGTGCCAGCAGTGCCGTGGGGGCCCAGCAGTTCTTC
NA | TRBJ1-2 | NA | TRBV2 | CASSADGVYGYTF | TGTGCCAGCAGTGCCGACGGAGTCTATGGCTACACCTTC
NA | TRBJ2-5 | NA | TRBV12-5 | CASVGPRETQYF | TGTGCTAGTGTGGGTCCGAGGGAGACCCAGTACTTC
NA | TRBJ2-3 | TRBD2 | TRBV15 | CATSRDQLTSAQYF | TGTGCCACCAGCAGAGACCAACTGACTAGCGCGCAGTATTTT
NA | TRBJ2-3 | NA | TRBV5-1 | CASSLRGATDTQYF | TGCGCCAGCAGCTTGAGGGGCGCGACAGATACGCAGTATTTT
NA | TRBJ2-6 | NA | TRBV7-6 | CASKQGTGANVLTF | TGTGCCAGCAAACAGGGAACTGGGGCCAACGTCCTGACTTTC
once | TRBJ2-2 | TRBD2 | TRBV27 | CASSPWAPLAGNTGELFF | TGTGCCAGCAGTCCATGGGCCCCACTAGCGGGGAACACCGGGGAGCTGTTTTTT
NA | TRBJ1-5 | NA | TRBV19 | CASDSGGEPQHF | TGTGCCAGTGACAGCGGTGGGGAGCCCCAGCATTTT
NA | TRBJ2-7 | TRBD2 | TRBV6-5 | CASTSGGFNEQYF | TGTGCCAGCACCTCGGGGGGGTTCAACGAGCAGTACTTC
many | TRBJ1-2 | NA | TRBV6-6 | CASSGQTAGARGYTF | TGTGCCAGCAGTGGCCAGACGGCAGGGGCGAGGGGCTACACCTTC
few | TRBJ1-6 | TRBD1 | TRBV19 | CASSIGLLTGTANSPLHF | TGTGCCAGTAGTATAGGGCTGCTAACCGGGACAGCTAATTCACCCCTCCACTTT
NA | TRBJ2-1 | NA | TRBV29-1 | CSVEIIGVAQFF | TGCAGCGTTGAAATCATCGGGGTAGCGCAGTTCTTC
few | TRBJ2-1 | NA | TRBV7-2 | CASSLGRSNEQFF | TGTGCCAGCAGCTTAGGAAGGTCCAATGAGCAGTTCTTC
NA | TRBJ2-3 | NA | TRBV27 | CASSFRRGATDTQYF | TGTGCCAGCAGTTTCCGCCGGGGGGCCACAGATACGCAGTATTTT
few | TRBJ2-1 | TRBD1 | TRBV25-1 | CASRETGPYNEQFF | TGTGCCAGCAGGGAGACAGGGCCCTACAATGAGCAGTTCTTC
NA | TRBJ1-2 | TRBD1 | TRBV30 | CAWRLPGQDPYGYTF | TGTGCCTGGAGGTTACCGGGACAGGATCCTTATGGCTACACCTTC
NA | TRBJ2-2 | NA | TRBV15 | CATSRKSGELFF | TGTGCCACCAGCAGGAAAAGCGGGGAGCTGTTTTTT
NA | TRBJ2-1 | NA | TRBV6-5 | CASRSIHLTGHEQFF | TGTGCCAGCAGATCGATCCACCTTACAGGGCACGAGCAGTTCTTC
NA | TRBJ1-2 | TRBD1 | TRBV9 | CASSSSATGGADYGYTF | TGTGCCAGCAGCTCAAGCGCTACAGGGGGCGCTGACTATGGCTACACCTTC
few | TRBJ2-3 | TRBD2 | TRBV6-4 | CASSDSTSGGTDTQYF | TGTGCCAGCAGTGACTCGACTAGCGGGGGCACAGATACGCAGTATTTT